The 26 T cell receptor beta chains below were found in one sample sequenced in a study of cytomegalovirus exposure and HLA in healthy donors. Libraries were prepared by immunoSEQ multiplex PCR; TCRdb keeps only in-frame clonotypes and omits some of them. The sample has approximately 160,000 clones, around 82% seen once. The sample taken for sequencing was PBMCs. These receptors came from a man aged 25 to 40 in good health and CMV-seropositive.

The V and J genes are TRBV6-6 and TRBJ2-6, with D possibly TRBD1 on 5 matching bases. V lost 5 bases and J lost 0, with 8 bases in between. Per germline, CDR1 MNHNY and CDR2 SVGAGI (reference sequence). The CDR3 runs to 15 residues. The CDR3 here is CASSPQVSGANVLTF. The CDR3 DNA sequence: TGTGCCAGCAGTCCACAGGTCTCTGGGGCCAACGTCCTGACTTTC.

CDR3 DNA: TGCGCCAGCAGCCGCCACCCCACAGCTCCTGAGCAGTTCTTC. Amino acid sequence: CASSRHPTAPEQFF. This sequence joins TRBV4-3 and TRBJ2-1; no firm D call. Germline assignment: CDR1 LGHNA and CDR2 YSLEER. This CDR3 has 14 residues. The V end was cut by 4 bases, the J end by 9 bases, with 16 bases between.

This clone was seen just once. The V and J genes are TRBV4-3 and TRBJ1-5; D is unclear. The CDR3 length is 14 residues. Germline V CDR1 and CDR2: LGHNA, YSLEER. The ends were cut back, 0 bases at V and 7 bases at J, with 10 bases in the middle. CDR3 loop: CASSQDVGRQPQHF. Here the CDR3 DNA reads TGCGCCAGCAGCCAAGATGTAGGGAGACAGCCCCAGCATTTT.

The genes are TRBV5-6 and TRBJ1-4; D is uncertain. The V end lost 4 bases, the J end lost 2 bases, and 12 bases lay between the germline ends. Per the germline V gene, CDR1 is SGHDT and CDR2 is YYEEEE. This CDR3 contains 15 residues. The DNA for the CDR3 is TGTGCCAGCAGCCTACCGGGGTGGACTAATGAAAAACTGTTTTTT. This sequence encodes CASSLPGWTNEKLFF.

J is TRBJ1-1 and V is TRBV5-1; a possible D gene is TRBD1 (6 bases). CDR1 and CDR2 from the germline V gene are SGHRS and YFSETQ. This CDR3 contains 16 residues. V was pared by 0 bases and J by 4 bases, with 16 bases between. Here the CDR3 reads CASSLDHGQYLTEAFF. CDR3 nucleotides: TGCGCCAGCAGCTTGGACCACGGACAGTATCTCACTGAAGCTTTCTTT.

The chain links TRBV11-2 to TRBJ2-5, with 8 bases matching TRBD1. The V gene's germline CDR1 is SGHAT and CDR2 FQNNGV. The CDR3 totals 14 residues. V lost 3 bases and J lost 4; bases outside the gene matches: 4. The CDR3 sequence: CASSFRDRRETQYF. The CDR3 bases are TGTGCCAGCAGCTTCCGGGACAGGAGAGAGACCCAGTACTTC.

The chain carries TRBV7-8 and TRBJ1-2; D is undetermined. CDR3 size: 16 residues. The V and J ends lost 3 bases and 4 bases respectively, with 18 bases between them. Germline lookup yields CDR1 SGHVS and CDR2 FQNEAQ. The CDR3: CASSLVPDPTGYGYTF. CDR3 sequence (DNA): TGTGCCAGCAGCTTGGTCCCAGACCCTACGGGCTATGGCTACACCTTC.

This rearrangement joins TRBV6-1 to TRBJ1-3; 8 positions agree with TRBD1. Germline V gene sequence: CDR1 MNHNS, CDR2 SASEGT. This CDR3 is built from 15 residues. With 2 bases clipped from V and 2 bases from J, the junction kept 2 bases outside the gene matches. CDR3 nucleotides: TGTGCCAGCAGTGAAATGACAGGGGCTGGAAACACCATATATTTT. It is translated as CASSEMTGAGNTIYF.

J is TRBJ1-2 and V is TRBV12-2. TRBV12-2 is annotated as a pseudogene. The CDR3 totals 14 residues. CDR3 amino acids: CASRFPGGDYGYTF. The CDR3 DNA is TGTGCAAGTCGCTTCCCTGGGGGGGACTATGGCTACACCTTC.

This clone is a singleton in its sample. The chain has TRBV7-6 and TRBJ1-6; 8 bases align to TRBD1. Germline V gene sequence: CDR1 SGHVS, CDR2 FNYEAQ. The CDR3 has 14 residues. V was pared by 4 bases and J by 10 bases, with 6 bases of the junction left unmatched. CDR3 residues: CASSSRGRGSPLHF. DNA for the CDR3: TGTGCCAGCAGCTCCAGGGGGCGAGGGTCACCCCTCCACTTT.

This rearrangement joins TRBV11-2 to TRBJ2-5; D uncertain. V was clipped by 3 bases and J by 5 bases, with 7 bases between them. CDR1 and CDR2 from the germline V gene are SGHAT and FQNNGV. CDR3 length equals 12 residues. CDR3 sequence: CASSLNRETQYF. CDR3 nucleotides: TGTGCCAGCAGCTTGAATCGGGAGACCCAGTACTTC.

This clone was picked up one time. Here the CDR3 reads CASSLELAVYEQYF. Written as DNA, the CDR3 is TGTGCCAGCAGCTTAGAACTAGCGGTCTACGAGCAGTACTTC. The gene calls are TRBV7-8 and TRBJ2-7, with 8 bases fitting TRBD2. The CDR3 runs to 14 residues. Germline CDR1 reads SGHVS; CDR2 reads FQNEAQ. V dropped 1 base and J dropped 3; count of bases not matched to a gene: 2.

The chain recombines TRBV5-1 with TRBJ1-1; D is possibly TRBD1 (5 bases). Trimming took 4 bases from V and 5 from J, leaving 15 bases between them. The V gene's germline CDR1 is SGHRS and CDR2 YFSETQ. CDR3 length: 14 amino acids. CDR3 region: CASSPGGGGTEAFF. DNA for the CDR3: TGCGCCAGCAGCCCCGGGGGAGGAGGAACTGAAGCTTTCTTT. The full variable domain, in which reference TRBV5-1 and TRBJ1-1 provide the parts outside the CDR3, is KAGVTQTPRYLIKTRGQQVTLSCSPISGHRSVSWYQQTPGQGLQFLFEYFSETQRNKGNFPGRFSGRQFSNSRSEMNVSTLELGDSALYLCASSPGGGGTEAFFGQGTRLTVV.

The V and J genes are TRBV11-2 and TRBJ2-1; possibly TRBD2 for D (6 bases). CDR3 length: 15 amino acids. The ends were cut back, 5 bases at V and 5 bases at J, with 16 bases in the middle. Per the germline V gene, CDR1 is SGHAT and CDR2 is FQNNGV. The CDR3 region is CASSVLASANNEQFF. CDR3 DNA sequence: TGTGCCAGCAGCGTCTTGGCTAGCGCGAACAATGAGCAGTTCTTC.

The chain carries TRBV6-5 and TRBJ1-2, with 8 bases matching TRBD1. J lost 6 bases, V lost 5 bases, and 5 bases had no gene match. This CDR3 spans 13 amino acids. CDR1 is MNHEY and CDR2 is SVGAGI in the germline V gene. The CDR3 DNA reads TGTGCCAGCAGTCGGACAGGGAGGGATGGCTACACCTTC. As protein: CASSRTGRDGYTF.

This clone was detected only a few times. The chain employs TRBV16 and TRBJ1-5; TRBD1 aligns across 8 bases. V lost 3 bases to trimming and J lost 2 bases; unmatched junction nucleotides: 0. The CDR3 is 14 amino acids. Germline V gene sequence: CDR1 KGHSY, CDR2 FQNENV. CDR3 nucleotides: TGTGCCAGCAGCCAGGGACAGGGCAATCAGCCCCAGCATTTT. Residues: CASSQGQGNQPQHF.

The chain is built from TRBV5-1 and TRBJ2-1; possibly TRBD2 for D (6 bases). Trimming pared 7 bases from V and 10 bases from J, leaving 15 bases between. The CDR3 has 12 residues. Germline CDR1 is SGHRS and CDR2 is YFSETQ. In DNA, the CDR3 is TGCGCCAGCGGGCGGGACCAAGGGGAGCAGTTCTTC. Its protein is CASGRDQGEQFF. The whole variable domain, filled in from reference TRBV5-1 and TRBJ2-1, reads KAGVTQTPRYLIKTRGQQVTLSCSPISGHRSVSWYQQTPGQGLQFLFEYFSETQRNKGNFPGRFSGRQFSNSRSEMNVSTLELGDSALYLCASGRDQGEQFFGPGTRLTVL.

The rearrangement uses TRBV27 and TRBJ2-1; D unclear. Trimming shortened V by 6 bases and J by 2 bases, and 11 bases separated the two germline ends. CDR1 MNHEY and CDR2 SMNVEV come from the germline V gene (reference sequence). The CDR3 has 14 amino acids. The CDR3 DNA follows: TGTGCCAGCAGGTCTAGTGTAACCTACAATGAGCAGTTCTTC. Translated: CASRSSVTYNEQFF.

The V gene is TRBV7-2, the J gene TRBJ2-2; 11 bases fit TRBD2. CDR1 and CDR2 from the germline V gene are SGHTA and FQGNSA. CDR3 size: 16 residues. V shed 5 bases, J shed 7 bases, and the junction held 9 bases outside the gene matches. The CDR3 here is CASSPIRLAGNGELFF. The CDR3 nucleotides read TGTGCCAGCAGCCCCATCCGACTAGCGGGGAACGGGGAGCTGTTTTTT.

This clone was detected only once. The V and J genes are TRBV7-2 and TRBJ2-1; D not certain. V was trimmed by 7 bases and J by 9 bases, leaving 25 bases between them. CDR1 and CDR2 from the germline V gene are SGHTA and FQGNSA. The CDR3 is 16 residues long. In DNA, the CDR3 is TGTGCCAGCATTAATCAGGTCGGTAACTCTGGTGGTGAGCAGTTCTTC. This sequence encodes CASINQVGNSGGEQFF. Looking up the rest from reference TRBV7-2 and TRBJ2-1 gives the full variable domain: GAGVSQSPSNKVTEKGKDVELRCDPISGHTALYWYRQSLGQGLEFLIYFQGNSAPDKSGLPSDRFSAERTGGSVSTLTIQRTQQEDSAVYLCASINQVGNSGGEQFFGPGTRLTVL.

V and J are TRBV6-5 and TRBJ1-1; D ambiguous. The germline V gene has CDR1 MNHEY and CDR2 SVGAGI. The CDR3 runs to 13 residues. V gave up 8 bases and J gave up 3 bases, with 13 bases separating them. The CDR3 nucleotides are TGTGCCAGCCGCCGAAGGGAGGACACTGAAGCTTTCTTT. It codes for CASRRREDTEAFF.

This clone was recorded a few times. The chain carries TRBV9 and TRBJ1-2, with D perhaps TRBD1 (6 bases). Germline V CDR1 and CDR2: SGDLS, YYNGEE. CDR3 size: 14 residues. The V and J ends lost 4 bases and 8 bases respectively, with 18 bases between them. In nucleotides, the CDR3 is TGTGCCAGCAGCCTAGACCAGGGGTCCCTCGGCTACACCTTC. It is translated as CASSLDQGSLGYTF.

The chain joins TRBV27 to TRBJ1-3; no definite D call. Germline CDR1 and CDR2: MNHEY and SMNVEV (reference sequence). The germline V and J ends were trimmed by 4 bases and 3 bases, with 7 bases remaining between them. This CDR3 has 13 residues. The CDR3 region has the DNA TGTGCCAGCAGTTCCGGTGGTGGAAACACCATATATTTT. Translating gives CASSSGGGNTIYF.

The CDR3 here is CASSEQGGKTQYF. CDR3 nucleotides: TGTGCCAGCAGTGAACAGGGAGGAAAGACCCAGTACTTC. The rearrangement uses TRBV6-1 and TRBJ2-5, with a possible D match to TRBD2 (6 bases). V was trimmed by 2 bases and J by 6 bases, leaving 10 bases between them. This CDR3 has 13 residues. CDR1 MNHNS and CDR2 SASEGT come from the germline V gene.

The genes are TRBV6-6 and TRBJ1-3; tentative D call: TRBD1 (6 bases). Germline CDR1 is MNHNY and CDR2 is SVGAGI (reference sequence). The CDR3 is 16 residues long. Trimming removed 5 bases from V and 0 bases from J, with 14 bases in between. CDR3 bases: TGTGCCAGCAGTCAGGACAGCTCCTCCTCTGGAAACACCATATATTTT. Translated: CASSQDSSSSGNTIYF.

This clone came up once. V is TRBV28 and J is TRBJ1-1; D is undetermined. CDR1 is MDHEN and CDR2 is SYDVKM in the germline V gene. The CDR3 is made up of 15 amino acids. V lost 5 bases to trimming and J lost 0 bases, with 13 bases between them. CDR3 protein: CASSTPGAMNTEAFF. The CDR3 DNA reads TGTGCCAGCAGTACTCCGGGAGCTATGAACACTGAAGCTTTCTTT.